The text below deals with one T cell receptor (beta chain). The antigen remains unidentified. This entry belongs to a study of T cell responses to AZD1222 COVID-19 vaccine. General study findings and limits: Seropositivity was recorded at baseline in only a handful of AZD1222 recipients. The study found vaccine-associated CD4 TCRs spanning spike, dominant at 160-218 and 743-854.

Germline CDR1 LGHNA, CDR2 YNFKEQ. V trimming: 0 bases; J trimming: 6 bases; junction bases outside the gene matches: 4. This CDR3 is built from 15 residues. Using immunoSEQ multiplex PCR, the repertoire was profiled, and TCRdb retains in-frame clones only, with some absent. The table lists some 97,000 clones, about 87% of them singletons. The sample consisted of peripheral blood, taken on day 0 of AZD1222 vaccination. The receptor's source is an adult in good health. The rearrangement uses TRBV4-2 and TRBJ1-5; TRBD1 aligns across 8 bases. CDR3 sequence (DNA): TGTGCCAGCAGCCAAGATCCCAGGGGGCTTCAGCCCCAGCATTTT. It codes for CASSQDPRGLQPQHF.